This T cell receptor (beta chain) was identified during a study of CD8+ T cells in alopecia areata (dated by TCRdb to 2017 to 2018). Describing the broader study: In both human patients and the C3H/HeJ mouse model, the study applied high-throughput TCRbeta sequencing to look at T cell clonal expansion in alopecia areata. TCRbeta CDR3 regions were amplified by immunoSEQ multiplex PCR with 35 Vbeta forward and 13 Jbeta reverse primers. Scalp tissue and sorted CD4+ and CD8+ peripheral blood T cells from patchy and totalis/universalis alopecia areata patients and from healthy controls were covered by human TCRbeta sequencing. Clonality in the scalp was compared among normal scalp (n=4), patchy alopecia areata scalp (n=8), and alopecia totalis/universalis scalp (n=8). The RNA source kit depended on sample type: the PAXgene miRNA kit for fixed scalp, the miRNeasy kit for PBMCs, and the RNeasy kit for mouse skin. General study outcomes and caveats: TCR sequences shared between patients were less clear than in mice, possibly partly because of HLA diversity in the patient population. Unlike mouse skin, where gammadelta T cells dominate, normal human skin contains resident alphabeta T cells that get sequenced too, which complicates analysis of the scalp TCR repertoire. Higher clonality and more expanded CD8+ clones were observed in lesional scalp than in normal scalp, particularly in alopecia totalis/universalis, a finding suggestive of antigenic drive.

Library prep was done by the immunoSEQ multiplex PCR assay. To provide template for TCR sequencing, every sample had RNA extracted and reverse transcribed into cDNA. SuperScript III was used for first-strand cDNA synthesis, primed with a 2:1 mix of oligo-dT and random hexamers. A synthetic immune receptor repertoire was used to assess amplification bias, and residual bias was removed computationally. Turning to the authors' computational methods: Raw reads were preprocessed to remove errors, and CDR3 was defined by IMGT conventions from the conserved cysteine to phenylalanine. Clonality was computed as 1 minus the Shannon entropy, with the entropy normalized by log2 of the number of productive unique TCRs. Scalp TCRbeta sequences were cross-referenced with sorted blood CD4 and CD8 repertoires so that the CD4 or CD8 identity of scalp clones could be inferred. The source is immuneACCESS, and TCRdb retained only in-frame sequences with V and J called. Part of the clones is not carried over; for the studies checked, unresolved V genes explain less than half of this, and the remainder is unexplained. V and J calls and clone size are as listed in that table; D and trimming were resolved from the DNA. Present in this sample are 65,000 to 95,000 clones, 51% of which were seen just once. The ten largest clonotypes hold approximately 5.3% of the sample.

Lesional scalp punch biopsies and peripheral blood were obtained from alopecia areata patients. PBMCs were separated by density centrifugation and stained for CD3, CD4 and CD8, after which CD4+ and CD8+ T cells were sorted on a FACSAria. Alopecia areata patients who were not treated were recruited through a multicenter biomarker study. In roughly five patients from the biomarker study, the blood CD8+ T cells went through an additional sort into NKG2D-low and NKG2D-high fractions. A note on this clone: Its antigen is still unknown. No clone much larger than this one lies a single base away; base qualities are absent.

Relative to germline, V is missing 9 bases and J is missing 4 bases, with 11 bases of the junction outside any gene match. From its cysteine to its phenylalanine, the CDR3 spans 15 amino acids. CDR3 DNA is the only sequence kept; it has 45 bases, read in frame from the first base. Looking up the germline V gene yields CDR1 MNHNS and CDR2 SASEGT. Recombination joined TRBV6-1 with TRBJ2-1; the central 8 bases match TRBD1. The sequence was collected from a human donor with alopecia areata. Sequencing input: NKG2D-high CD8+ T cells sorted from blood. In the paper's terms, the cell subset or site label means: sorted CD8+ NKG2D-high blood T cells. CDR3 sequence: CASRHPRDRYNEQFF. The sequence in DNA is TGTGCCAGTAGACACCCTCGGGACAGGTACAATGAGCAGTTCTTC.